This record looks at one T cell receptor (beta chain) sequence and its context. The CDR3 contains 16 residues. Germline CDR1 reads MNHNS; CDR2 reads SASEGT. Trimming pared 2 bases from V and 1 base from J, leaving 14 bases between. This entry is derived from a study of blood T cell repertoires in COVID-19. Using immunoSEQ multiplex PCR, the repertoire was profiled, and TCRdb retains in-frame clones only, with some absent. The sample carries over 200,000 clones, 70% to 90% recorded once. This TCR was recovered from a woman aged 45-59 years who had recovered from COVID-19. Specimen: PBMCs or T cells enriched from blood (not recorded which). The chain joins TRBV6-1 to TRBJ1-1, with D possibly TRBD1 on 5 matching bases. CDR3 protein: CASSERILRGNTEAFF. For the CDR3, the DNA is TGTGCCAGCAGTGAACGGATCCTTAGGGGGAACACTGAAGCTTTCTTT.